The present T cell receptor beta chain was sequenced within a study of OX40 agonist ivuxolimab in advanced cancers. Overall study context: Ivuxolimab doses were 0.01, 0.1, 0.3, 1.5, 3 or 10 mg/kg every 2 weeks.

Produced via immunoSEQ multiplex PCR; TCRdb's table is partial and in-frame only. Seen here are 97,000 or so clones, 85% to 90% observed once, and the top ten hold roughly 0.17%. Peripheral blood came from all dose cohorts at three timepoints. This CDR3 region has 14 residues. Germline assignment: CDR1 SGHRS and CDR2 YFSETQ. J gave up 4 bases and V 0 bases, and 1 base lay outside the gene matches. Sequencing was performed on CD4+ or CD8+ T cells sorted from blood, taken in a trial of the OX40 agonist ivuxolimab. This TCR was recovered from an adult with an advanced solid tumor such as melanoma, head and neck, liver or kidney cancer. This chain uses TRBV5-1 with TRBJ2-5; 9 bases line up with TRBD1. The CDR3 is CASSLGQGVETQYF. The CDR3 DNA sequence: TGCGCCAGCAGCTTGGGACAGGGGGTAGAGACCCAGTACTTC.